The following is a T cell receptor beta chain sequence with its context. The germline CDR1 and CDR2 sequences are PRHDT and FYEKMQ (reference sequence). V shed 1 base and J shed 4 bases, with 28 bases lying between them. The CDR3 totals 20 residues. The source of the sample is a study of patients and donors after allogeneic stem cell transplantation. From the RT-PCR reads, TCRdb called clonotypes with MiXCR, one entry per CDR3 protein. Among about 74,000 distinct CDR3 sequences listed, 26% were seen once. This chain links TRBV13 with TRBJ2-5; TRBD2 is a possible D gene (5 bases). The specimen was blood, either unsorted or a sorted T cell fraction (not recorded which). This clonotype originated in a human donor who was either an allogeneic HSCT recipient or a stem cell or donor lymphocyte infusion donor (not recorded which). It is not recorded whose cells these are; they may come from a transplant donor. The CDR3 sequence is CASSLESGMGSLLGSETQYF. CDR3 in DNA: TGTGCCAGCAGCTTAGAATCCGGGATGGGCTCACTACTTGGATCAGAGACCCAGTACTTC.